This T cell receptor (beta chain) came from a study of CD8+ T cells in alopecia areata. Findings and caveats of the study: There were also resident alphabeta T cells of normal skin sequenced in scalp samples. Greater clonality was observed in lesional scalp samples, especially alopecia totalis/universalis, versus normal scalp. Although TCR sharing was seen in mice, sharing across patients was less clear, possibly for HLA-related reasons.

In each case, RNA was isolated and then reverse transcribed into cDNA as the sequencing template. Profiling relied on immunoSEQ multiplex PCR, and the TCRdb table lists in-frame clones only, not all of them. The repertoire holds a few hundred thousand clones, with approximately 53% as singletons. The authors sorted CD4+ and CD8+ T cells from PBMCs. This clone turned up a few times. Its antigen is not identified. CDR1 is SGHAT, CDR2 FQNNGV, per germline. Deletions cut 2 bases from V and 7 bases from J, with 5 bases between. The CDR3 sequence is 11 residues long. The sequence was obtained from a human donor in good health. Sequencing was done on a sample of CD8+ T cells sorted from blood. This chain joins TRBV11-2 and TRBJ1-1; no firm D call. Here the CDR3 reads CASSLWDEAFF. The CDR3 region has the DNA TGTGCCAGCAGCTTATGGGATGAAGCTTTCTTT. Using reference TRBV11-2 and TRBJ1-1 for the parts outside the CDR3, the full variable domain is EAGVAQSPRYKIIEKRQSVAFWCNPISGHATLYWYQQILGQGPKLLIQFQNNGVVDDSQLPKDRFSAERLKGVDSTLKIQPAKLEDSAVYLCASSLWDEAFFGQGTRLTVV.